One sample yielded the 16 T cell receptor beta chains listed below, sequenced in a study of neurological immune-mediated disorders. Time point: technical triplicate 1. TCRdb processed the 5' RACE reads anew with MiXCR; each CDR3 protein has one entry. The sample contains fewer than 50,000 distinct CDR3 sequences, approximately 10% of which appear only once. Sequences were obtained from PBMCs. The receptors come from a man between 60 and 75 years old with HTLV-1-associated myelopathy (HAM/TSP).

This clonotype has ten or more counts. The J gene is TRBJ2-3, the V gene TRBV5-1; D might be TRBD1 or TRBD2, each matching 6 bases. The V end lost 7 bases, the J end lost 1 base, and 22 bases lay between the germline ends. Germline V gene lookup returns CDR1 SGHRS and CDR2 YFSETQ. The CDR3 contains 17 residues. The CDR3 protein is CASALGGGRVGTDTQYF. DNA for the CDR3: TGCGCCAGCGCCCTAGGTGGGGGGCGCGTAGGCACAGATACGCAGTATTTT.

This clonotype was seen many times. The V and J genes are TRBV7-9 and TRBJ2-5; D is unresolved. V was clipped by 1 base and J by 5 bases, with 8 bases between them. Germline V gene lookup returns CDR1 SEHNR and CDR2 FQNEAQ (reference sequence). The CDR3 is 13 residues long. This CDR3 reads CASSLGAMETQYF. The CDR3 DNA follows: TGTGCCAGCAGCTTAGGGGCGATGGAGACCCAGTACTTC.

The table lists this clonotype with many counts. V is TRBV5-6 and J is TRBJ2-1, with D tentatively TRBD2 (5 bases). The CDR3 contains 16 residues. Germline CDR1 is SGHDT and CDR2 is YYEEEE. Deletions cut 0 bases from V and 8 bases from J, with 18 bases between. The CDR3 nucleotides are TGTGCCAGCAGCTTGGTAGGTGGCCTAGCTAGCCATGAGCAGTTCTTC. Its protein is CASSLVGGLASHEQFF.

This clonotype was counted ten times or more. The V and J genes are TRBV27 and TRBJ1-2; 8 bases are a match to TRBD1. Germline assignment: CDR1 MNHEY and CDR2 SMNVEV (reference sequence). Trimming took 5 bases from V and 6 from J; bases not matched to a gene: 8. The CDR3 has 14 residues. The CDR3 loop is CASSPGTGRNGYTF. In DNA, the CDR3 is TGTGCCAGCAGTCCCGGGACAGGAAGAAATGGCTACACCTTC.

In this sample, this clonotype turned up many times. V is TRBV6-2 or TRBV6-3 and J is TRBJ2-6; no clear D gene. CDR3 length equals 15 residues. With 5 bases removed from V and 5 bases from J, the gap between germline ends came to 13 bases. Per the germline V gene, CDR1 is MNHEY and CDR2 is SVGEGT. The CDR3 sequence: CASSDGPGRANVLTF. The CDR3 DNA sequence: TGTGCCAGCAGTGATGGACCTGGTAGGGCCAACGTCCTGACTTTC.

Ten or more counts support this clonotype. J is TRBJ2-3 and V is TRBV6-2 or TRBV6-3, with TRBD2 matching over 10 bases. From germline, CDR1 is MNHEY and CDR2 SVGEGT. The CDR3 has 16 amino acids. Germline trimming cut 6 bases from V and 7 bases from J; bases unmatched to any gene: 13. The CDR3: CASSPRGSGGPYTQYF. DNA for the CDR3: TGTGCCAGCAGCCCACGGGGTAGCGGGGGGCCCTATACGCAGTATTTT.

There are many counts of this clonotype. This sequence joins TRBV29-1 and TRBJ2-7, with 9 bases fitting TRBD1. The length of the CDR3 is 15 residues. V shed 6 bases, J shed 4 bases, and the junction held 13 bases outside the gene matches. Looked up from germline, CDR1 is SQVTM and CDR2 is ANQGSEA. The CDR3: CSVLGGTGTYYEQYF. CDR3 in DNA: TGCAGCGTCTTGGGTGGGACAGGGACTTATTACGAGCAGTACTTC.

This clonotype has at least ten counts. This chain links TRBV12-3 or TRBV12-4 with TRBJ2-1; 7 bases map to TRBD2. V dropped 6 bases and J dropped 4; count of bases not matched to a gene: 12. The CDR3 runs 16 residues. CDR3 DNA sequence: TGTGCCAGCAGGTCCAGCGGGACGAGCCAGTACAATGAGCAGTTCTTC. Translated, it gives CASRSSGTSQYNEQFF.

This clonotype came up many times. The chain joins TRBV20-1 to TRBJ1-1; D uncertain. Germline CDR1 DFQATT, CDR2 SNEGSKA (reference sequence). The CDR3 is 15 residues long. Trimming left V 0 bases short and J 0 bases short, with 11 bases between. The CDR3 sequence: CSARDLAQLNTEAFF. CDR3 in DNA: TGCAGTGCTAGAGATTTGGCCCAACTGAACACTGAAGCTTTCTTT.

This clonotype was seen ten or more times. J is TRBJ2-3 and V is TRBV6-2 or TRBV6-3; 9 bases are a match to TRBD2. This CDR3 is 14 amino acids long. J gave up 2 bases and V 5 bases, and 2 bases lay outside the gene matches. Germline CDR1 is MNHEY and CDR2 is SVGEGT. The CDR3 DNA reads TGTGCCAGCAGTCTAGCGGGGCACACAGATACGCAGTATTTT. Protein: CASSLAGHTDTQYF.

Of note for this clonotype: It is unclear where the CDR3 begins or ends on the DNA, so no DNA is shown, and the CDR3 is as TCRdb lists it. The CDR3 reads CASSLVEGETQYFGPGRSNQPQHF. The chain employs TRBV5-1 and TRBJ1-5; TRBD1 reflects the table's D call only, with no check against the DNA. The germline V gene has CDR1 SGHRS and CDR2 YFSETQ. The CDR3 is 24 residues long, ends included.

DNA of the CDR3: TGTGCCAGCAGCTCAGTCCGGGGGGTTACTGTATCCTACGAGCAGTACTTC. Residues: CASSSVRGVTVSYEQYF. The rearrangement uses TRBV11-2 and TRBJ2-7; 7 positions match TRBD2. V gave up 4 bases and J gave up 1 base; unmatched junction bases: 13. The CDR3 is 17 residues long. Per the germline V gene, CDR1 is SGHAT and CDR2 is FQNNGV.

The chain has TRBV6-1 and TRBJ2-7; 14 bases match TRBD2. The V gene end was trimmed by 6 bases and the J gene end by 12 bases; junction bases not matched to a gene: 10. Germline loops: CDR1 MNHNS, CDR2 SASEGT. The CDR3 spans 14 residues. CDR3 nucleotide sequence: TGTGCCAGCAGAGCCGGGACTAGCGGGAGTGCGCTGTACTTC. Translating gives CASRAGTSGSALYF.

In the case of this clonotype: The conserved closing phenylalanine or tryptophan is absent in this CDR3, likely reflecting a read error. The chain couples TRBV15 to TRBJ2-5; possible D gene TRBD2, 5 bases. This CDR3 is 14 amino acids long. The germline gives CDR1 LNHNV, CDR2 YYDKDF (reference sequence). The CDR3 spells CSTSTRGGRETQYL. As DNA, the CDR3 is TGTTCCACCAGCACCAGAGGAGGCCGGGAGACCCAGTACCTC.

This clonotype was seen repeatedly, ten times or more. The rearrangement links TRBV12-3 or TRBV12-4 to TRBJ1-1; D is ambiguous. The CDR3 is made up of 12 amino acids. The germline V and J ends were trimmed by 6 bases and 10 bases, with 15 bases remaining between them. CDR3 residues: CASSPRHDGAFF. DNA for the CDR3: TGTGCCAGCAGCCCCCGGCACGACGGAGCTTTCTTT.

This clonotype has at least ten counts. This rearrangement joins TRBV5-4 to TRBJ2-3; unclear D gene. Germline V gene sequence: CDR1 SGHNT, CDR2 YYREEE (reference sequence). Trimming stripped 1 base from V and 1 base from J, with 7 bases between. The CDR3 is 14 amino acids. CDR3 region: CASSLSTRTDTQYF. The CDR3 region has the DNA TGTGCCAGCAGCTTGTCGACACGCACAGATACGCAGTATTTT.